Listed here are 17 T cell receptor beta chains from one sample, sequenced in a study of blood T cells in healthy people across ages (dated by TCRdb to between 2014 and 2017). The library was generated by 5' RACE. These reads were obtained on an Illumina HiSeq 2500. A second roughly 6 to 11 cycle PCR used a sample-barcoded 5' primer and a J-beta primer mix. The public reads were quality trimmed at Q25 with fastp and then assembled into clones with MiXCR by TCRdb, keeping productive beta chains. Rows merge per CDR3 protein into single entries with the most common DNA and genes. This sample lists about 650,000 distinct CDR3 sequences; approximately 29% were detected once. Together, the top ten hold 15% of the sample. The specimen sequenced was blood. All receptors derive from a woman older than 75 in good health. Donor details come from another sample of the same person, matched by shared clones.

The gene calls are TRBV28 and TRBJ1-1; 10 bases line up with TRBD1. V shed 5 bases, J shed 7 bases, and the junction held 10 bases outside the gene matches. Germline loops: CDR1 MDHEN, CDR2 SYDVKM. The CDR3 runs 15 residues. CDR3 residues: CASSRPDRGFGEAFF. The CDR3 DNA reads TGTGCCAGCAGTCGACCGGACAGGGGGTTTGGTGAAGCTTTCTTT. Filled out from reference TRBV28 and TRBJ1-1, the complete variable domain reads DVKVTQSSRYLVKRTGEKVFLECVQDMDHENMFWYRQDPGLGLRLIYFSYDVKMKEKGDIPEGYSVSREKKERFSLILESASTNQTSMYLCASSRPDRGFGEAFFGQGTRLTVV.

The table lists this clonotype with many counts. The chain employs TRBV5-1 and TRBJ2-1; D gene unclear. The V gene's germline CDR1 is SGHRS and CDR2 YFSETQ. The CDR3 has 12 amino acids. The V and J ends lost 0 bases and 10 bases respectively, with 8 bases between them. CDR3: CASSLGKLEQFF. CDR3 nucleotide sequence: TGCGCCAGCAGCTTGGGAAAGTTGGAGCAGTTCTTC.

The chain uses TRBV20-1 and TRBJ2-1; 8 bases agree with TRBD2. Germline trimming cut 0 bases from V and 5 bases from J; bases unmatched to any gene: 6. The germline gives CDR1 DFQATT, CDR2 SNEGSKA (reference sequence). The CDR3 totals 15 residues. The CDR3 nucleotides read TGCAGTGCTAGAGATAAGGAGACTAGCGACAATGAGCAGTTCTTC. Encoded protein: CSARDKETSDNEQFF.

This clonotype occurred many times. The chain carries TRBV15 and TRBJ1-2, with TRBD1 matching 10 bases. This CDR3 has 14 amino acids. Trimming took 3 bases from V and 3 from J; bases not matched to a gene: 1. Germline V gene data show CDR1 as LNHNV and CDR2 as YYDKDF (reference sequence). Written as DNA, the CDR3 is TGTGCCACCAGCAGGACAGGGGGCGACTATGGCTACACCTTC. As protein: CATSRTGGDYGYTF.

This clonotype was picked up a small number of times. The rearrangement joins TRBV2 to TRBJ1-6; possibly TRBD1 for D (6 bases). Between the trimmed V and J ends, which lost 3 bases and 1 base, there was a span of 13 bases. CDR3 length equals 17 residues. Germline CDR1 reads SNHLY; CDR2 reads FYNNEI. CDR3 protein: CASSDGQGISYNSPLHF. CDR3 DNA sequence: TGTGCCAGCAGTGATGGTCAGGGGATATCCTATAATTCACCCCTCCACTTT. The full variable domain, with the rest looked up from reference TRBV2 and TRBJ1-6, is EPEVTQTPSHQVTQMGQEVILRCVPISNHLYFYWYRQILGQKVEFLVSFYNNEISEKSEIFDDQFSVERPDGSNFTLKIRSTKLEDSAMYFCASSDGQGISYNSPLHFGNGTRLTVT.

This clonotype was seen only a few times. With a much larger clone just one base away, this may be a read error. V usage is TRBV5-6 and J usage is TRBJ2-7; 10 bases map to TRBD2. The length of the CDR3 is 16 residues. Germline-derived CDR1 and CDR2 are SGHDT and YYEEEE. After removal of 4 bases from V and 2 bases from J, the junction contained 9 bases not matched to a gene. In nucleotides, the CDR3 is TGTGCCAGCAGCCCAGGACGAGCGGGGGGGACCTACGAGCAGTACTTC. Amino acids: CASSPGRAGGTYEQYF.

In this sample, this clonotype turned up many times. V and J are TRBV11-2 and TRBJ1-4, with D perhaps matching TRBD1 (5 bases). The V and J ends lost 2 bases and 3 bases respectively, with 10 bases between them. The CDR3 consists of 15 residues. The V gene's germline CDR1 is SGHAT and CDR2 FQNNGV. CDR3 loop: CASSLSRGPNEKLFF. The DNA of the CDR3 is TGTGCCAGCAGCTTAAGTAGGGGCCCTAATGAAAAACTGTTTTTT.

The table lists this clonotype with a few counts. This may arise from a read error, as a much more abundant clone is one base away. The V and J genes are TRBV6-6 and TRBJ2-3; 10 bases fit TRBD2. The CDR3 sequence is 16 residues long. With 4 bases clipped from V and 4 bases from J, the junction kept 8 bases outside the gene matches. Per germline, CDR1 MNHNY and CDR2 SVGAGI (reference sequence). CDR3 protein: CASSSRSGGASDTQYF. The DNA for the CDR3 is TGTGCCAGCAGTTCGAGGAGCGGGGGGGCGTCAGATACGCAGTATTTT.

The genes are TRBV6-2 or TRBV6-3 and TRBJ2-5, with 11 positions matching TRBD2. Trimming at V came to 2 bases and at J to 2 bases, leaving 10 bases not matched to a gene. The CDR3 is 18 residues long. CDR1 is MNHEY and CDR2 is SVGEGT in the germline V gene. CDR3: CASSYRLRGTSGQETQYF. CDR3 coding DNA: TGTGCCAGCAGTTACAGGTTGAGGGGGACTAGCGGACAAGAGACCCAGTACTTC.

As regards this clonotype: Sequence at one end of the junction differs from germline and may be a read error. As DNA, the CDR3 is TGCGCCACCAGCGTTTACAGGGAGCGCGATGGGAATGAGCAGTTCTTC. Encoded protein: CATSVYRERDGNEQFF. This chain joins TRBV15 and TRBJ2-1, with D tentatively TRBD1 (6 bases). CDR1 is LNHNV and CDR2 is YYDKDF in the germline V gene (reference sequence). The CDR3 has 16 amino acids.

The J gene is TRBJ2-7, the V gene TRBV7-9; 11 nucleotides agree with TRBD2. This CDR3 spans 17 amino acids. V trimming: 4 bases; J trimming: 0 bases; junction bases outside the gene matches: 8. The germline V gene encodes CDR1 SEHNR and CDR2 FQNEAQ (reference sequence). CDR3 region: CASSSLAGGISSYEQYF. In nucleotides, the CDR3 is TGTGCCAGCAGCTCCTTAGCGGGAGGGATAAGCTCCTACGAGCAGTACTTC.

The V and J genes are TRBV28 and TRBJ2-1; D not resolved. With the DNA end fitting TRBJ2-7 better, the J assignment may be wrong. In germline, CDR1 is MDHEN, CDR2 SYDVKM. The CDR3 has 15 amino acids. The CDR3: CASNNDIIEYNEQYF. The CDR3 DNA reads as TGTGCCAGCAATAACGACATTATAGAGTACAATGAGCAGTACTTC.

The sample holds a few counts of this clonotype. The rearrangement uses TRBV3-1 and TRBJ2-5; 7 bases are shared with TRBD1. Germline CDR1 reads LGHDT; CDR2 reads YNNKEL (reference sequence). CDR3 length equals 15 residues. V shed 4 bases and J 11 bases; nucleotides not matched to a gene: 16. CDR3 residues: CASSPSGTANNEQYF. CDR3 coding DNA: TGTGCCAGCAGCCCTTCCGGGACAGCTAACAATGAGCAGTACTTC.

Of note for this clonotype: This sequence may be a read error, since a much larger clone differs from it by one base. The chain joins TRBV11-2 to TRBJ2-5, with a tentative D call TRBD2 (5 bases). Germline V gene lookup returns CDR1 SGHAT and CDR2 FQNNGV. The CDR3 loop spans 15 amino acids. DNA of the CDR3: TGTGTCAGCAGCTTAGATTTCCGGGGAACCGAGACCCAGTACTTC. Translating gives CVSSLDFRGTETQYF.

This clonotype was counted ten times or more. V gene TRBV7-9 combines with J gene TRBJ2-1; TRBD2 agrees at 11 bases. Unmatched junction bases numbered 4, after V lost 3 bases and J lost 9 bases. There are 14 residues in the CDR3. The germline gives CDR1 SEHNR, CDR2 FQNEAQ (reference sequence). The CDR3 reads CASSFKGTSGEQFF. The CDR3 DNA reads TGTGCCAGCAGCTTTAAAGGGACTAGCGGTGAGCAGTTCTTC.

This clonotype has a handful of counts. The chain combines TRBV4-3 with TRBJ1-5; D is unresolved. Deletions cut 0 bases from V and 7 bases from J, with 10 bases between. The CDR3 runs 14 residues. Germline V CDR1 and CDR2: LGHNA, YSLEER. This CDR3 is CASSQDGGPQPQHF. The DNA of the CDR3 is TGCGCCAGCAGCCAAGATGGTGGGCCGCAGCCCCAGCATTTT.

Many counts were recorded for this clonotype. V is TRBV20-1 and J is TRBJ1-5, with 9 bases aligning to TRBD1. Germline V gene lookup returns CDR1 DFQATT and CDR2 SNEGSKA (reference sequence). The V gene end was trimmed by 3 bases and the J gene end by 3 bases; junction bases not matched to a gene: 6. CDR3 length: 15 amino acids. The CDR3 region has the DNA TGCAGTGCTAGTAAAGGGACAGGGATCAATCAGCCCCAGCATTTT. Encoded protein: CSASKGTGINQPQHF.